The present T cell receptor beta chain was sequenced within a study of blood T cell repertoires in COVID-19. Study-wide background: Sites across the United States, Italy and Spain contributed samples from acute and convalescent COVID-19. PBMCs, B-cell-depleted T cells, or T cells were the source of the cDNA or gDNA that made up the material.

Per the original methods: Estimation of nucleated cell counts was performed using reference gene primer amplification. Clones were sequenced by immunoSEQ multiplex PCR, and TCRdb holds only the in-frame ones, with some missing. V and J calls and clone size come straight from that table; D and trimming were deduced from the DNA. In the table there are over 150,000 clones, around 84% of which are singletons. Seattle patient enrollment occurred during active infection, with longitudinal follow-up thereafter. Germline-derived CDR1 and CDR2 are MNHEY and SMNVEV (reference sequence). The CDR3 length is 13 residues. Trimming left V 6 bases short and J 4 bases short, with 9 bases between. This clone was picked up a small number of times.

The material sequenced was peripheral blood. The clonotype was recovered from a man between 60 and 75 years old with COVID-19, enrolled during active disease. The chain links TRBV27 to TRBJ1-4; D is unclear. The CDR3 DNA reads TGTGCCAGCAGAGAGGGCTTTAATGAAAAACTGTTTTTT. Its protein is CASREGFNEKLFF.